This T cell receptor (beta chain) was retrieved from a study of CD8 T cells in Susac syndrome. On the study more broadly: At blood draw, Susac syndrome patients were therapy-naive, on corticosteroids, or on intravenous immunoglobulin alone.

CDR3 size: 13 residues. V was shortened by 5 bases and J by 0 bases, with 8 bases between the two germline ends. Germline V gives CDR1 LNHDA, CDR2 SQIVND (reference sequence). The TEMRA cells underwent FACS enrichment, while the CD8+ and CD4+ T cells underwent negative isolation. The RNA input was roughly 0.45 to 1 ug, and it was reverse transcribed with random hexamers. Across 54 Vbeta and 13 Jbeta, TCR beta CDR3 was amplified with immunoSEQ multiplex PCR. A single record per CDR3 protein comes from TCRdb applying MiXCR to the immunoSEQ multiplex PCR reads. The sample holds about 80,000 distinct CDR3 sequences, roughly 96% seen once.

The sample was CD8+ T cells from PBMCs. The TCR was taken from a human donor with Susac syndrome. V usage is TRBV19 and J usage is TRBJ2-7, with D possibly TRBD2 on 5 matching bases. This CDR3 reads CASSWEYSYEQYF. CDR3 nucleotide sequence: TGTGCCAGTAGTTGGGAGTACTCCTACGAGCAGTACTTC.